The 19 T cell receptor beta chains in this list originate from one sample, sequenced in a study of beta chain features in type 1 diabetes. Study-level results: When Type 1 diabetes patients were examined, their TCRB CDR3s proved moderately but significantly shorter in all four CD4+ subsets.

Sequencing targeted expressed TCRB transcripts, as all isolated RNA had been reverse transcribed. Generated by immunoSEQ multiplex PCR, the TCRdb table keeps only in-frame clones and is missing some. The table includes around 130,000 clones, 7% to 10% detected once. Their target antigens are unknown. Specimen: central memory CD4+ T cells from blood. Receptors were obtained from a man in his thirties or forties with type 1 diabetes.

Of note for this clone: Other DNA variants within this sample encode the same CDR3. J is TRBJ2-1 and V is TRBV5-1; 7 bases are a match to TRBD2. Germline V gene lookup returns CDR1 SGHRS and CDR2 YFSETQ. CDR3 length equals 14 residues. With 4 bases clipped from V and 4 bases from J, the junction kept 5 bases outside the gene matches. CDR3 region: CASSGGDSYNEQFF. CDR3 coding DNA: TGCGCCAGCAGCGGGGGGGACTCTTACAATGAGCAGTTCTTC.

V gene TRBV7-9 combines with J gene TRBJ2-1, with TRBD1 identical over 9 bases. The CDR3 runs to 15 residues. Trimming at V came to 7 bases and at J to 4 bases, leaving 8 bases not matched to a gene. Per the germline V gene, CDR1 is SEHNR and CDR2 is FQNEAQ (reference sequence). The CDR3 nucleotides are TGTGCCAGCAACCTGGGACAGGGTCTTTACAATGAGCAGTTCTTC. Protein: CASNLGQGLYNEQFF.

This clone was observed a handful of times. V and J are TRBV2 and TRBJ2-3; D perhaps matches TRBD2 (6 bases). The germline V gene has CDR1 SNHLY and CDR2 FYNNEI. Trimming pared 5 bases from V and 5 bases from J, leaving 14 bases between. This CDR3 is built from 14 residues. The CDR3 region has the DNA TGTGCCAGCAGTCCCCGGACTACTTTAGATACGCAGTATTTT. It encodes CASSPRTTLDTQYF.

This clone was seen only a few times. V is TRBV2 and J is TRBJ2-2; D remains unclear. This CDR3 has 14 residues. The ends were cut back, 1 base at V and 6 bases at J, with 9 bases in the middle. In germline, CDR1 is SNHLY, CDR2 FYNNEI. The CDR3 DNA follows: TGTGCCAGCAGTGAAGGGCCCAATGCCGGGGAGCTGTTTTTT. This codes for CASSEGPNAGELFF.

This clone was seen a handful of times. The V call is TRBV5-1, the J call TRBJ2-1; 9 positions agree with TRBD1. From germline, CDR1 is SGHRS and CDR2 YFSETQ. CDR3 length: 15 amino acids. Trimming took 7 bases from V and 7 from J; bases not matched to a gene: 12. The CDR3 here is CASSWSTGGSNEQFF. CDR3 coding DNA: TGCGCCAGCTCGTGGTCGACAGGGGGGTCAAATGAGCAGTTCTTC.

At least ten counts were recorded for this clone. V usage is TRBV4-3 and J usage is TRBJ2-2, with D unresolved. Germline values: CDR1 LGHNA, CDR2 YSLEER. The CDR3 sequence is 14 residues long. V lost 4 bases to trimming and J lost 2 bases, with 8 bases between them. The DNA of the CDR3 is TGCGCCAGCAGCCCCGACACTAACACCGGGGAGCTGTTTTTT. Translated, it gives CASSPDTNTGELFF.

CDR3 in amino acids: CASSPAGNYGYTF. The DNA for the CDR3 is TGTGCCAGCAGCCCAGCGGGGAACTATGGCTACACCTTC. This sequence joins TRBV9 and TRBJ1-2; D remains ambiguous. The V and J ends lost 4 bases and 2 bases respectively, with 9 bases between them. The CDR3 is 13 amino acids. CDR1 is SGDLS and CDR2 is YYNGEE in the germline V gene.

The chain links TRBV9 to TRBJ1-1, with D uncertain. V was shortened by 0 bases and J by 1 base, with 10 bases between the two germline ends. The CDR3 sequence is 15 residues long. In germline, CDR1 is SGDLS, CDR2 YYNGEE. The CDR3 sequence is CASSVEGAPNTEAFF. DNA of the CDR3: TGTGCCAGCAGCGTAGAGGGAGCTCCGAACACTGAAGCTTTCTTT.

The rearrangement uses TRBV30 and TRBJ2-5; 8 bases match TRBD2. Germline V gene data show CDR1 as GTSNPN and CDR2 as SVGIG (reference sequence). CDR3 length equals 11 residues. The junction had 0 bases not matched to a gene; V was cut back by 5 bases and J by 4 bases. The CDR3: CAWAGGETQYF. CDR3 sequence (DNA): TGTGCCTGGGCGGGGGGAGAGACCCAGTACTTC.

This clone was detected only a few times. This CDR3 reads CASSDLDGTTREAFF. The CDR3, as DNA: TGTGCCAGCAGTGACCTTGACGGGACAACCCGTGAAGCTTTCTTT. The chain employs TRBV6-6 and TRBJ1-1; D perhaps matches TRBD1 (6 bases). Germline CDR1 reads MNHNY; CDR2 reads SVGAGI (reference sequence). The V end lost 5 bases, the J end lost 7 bases, and 20 bases lay between the germline ends. This CDR3 has 15 residues.

This rearrangement joins TRBV7-9 to TRBJ1-1, with no clear D. The CDR3 consists of 13 residues. Germline CDR1 SEHNR, CDR2 FQNEAQ (reference sequence). The germline V and J ends were trimmed by 1 base and 6 bases, with 9 bases remaining between them. CDR3 region: CASSLELRAEAFF. As DNA, the CDR3 is TGTGCCAGCAGCTTAGAGTTACGGGCTGAAGCTTTCTTT.

The CDR3 loop reads CASSVFSPADYNEQFF. CDR3 DNA sequence: TGTGCCAGCTCAGTCTTCAGTCCGGCGGACTACAATGAGCAGTTCTTC. J is TRBJ2-1 and V is TRBV18; D unclear. Trimming cost V 5 bases and J 3 bases, with 17 bases left between them. The length of the CDR3 is 16 residues. Germline-derived CDR1 and CDR2 are KGHSH and LQKENI.

The V call is TRBV7-9, the J call TRBJ1-5; no clear D gene. V was cut by 2 bases and J by 1 base, with 6 bases left in between. This CDR3 comprises 14 residues. Germline V lookup: CDR1 SEHNR, CDR2 FQNEAQ (reference sequence). CDR3 bases: TGTGCCAGCAGCTTATCAGAAAGCAATCAGCCCCAGCATTTT. Protein product: CASSLSESNQPQHF.

The chain links TRBV7-9 to TRBJ2-3, with 9 bases lining up with TRBD2. There are 15 residues in the CDR3. Trimming took 7 bases from V and 4 from J; bases not matched to a gene: 9. Germline CDR1 reads SEHNR; CDR2 reads FQNEAQ (reference sequence). CDR3 amino acids: CASTLSGGGADTQYF. The CDR3, as DNA: TGTGCCAGCACCCTTAGCGGGGGCGGGGCAGATACGCAGTATTTT.

The chain has TRBV7-3 and TRBJ2-3, with a weak D call TRBD2 (6 bases). Germline V gene sequence: CDR1 SGHTA, CDR2 FQGTGA. Trimming removed 2 bases at V and 5 bases at J, with 11 bases between. This CDR3 comprises 14 residues. The CDR3 region is CASSLQAGRDTQYF. CDR3 bases: TGTGCCAGCAGCTTACAAGCGGGCAGAGATACGCAGTATTTT.

This clone was counted a few times. The V and J genes are TRBV28 and TRBJ2-6; possible D gene TRBD2, 7 bases. Looked up from germline, CDR1 is MDHEN and CDR2 is SYDVKM. V dropped 5 bases and J dropped 4 bases, with 15 bases sitting between them. This CDR3 has 16 residues. CDR3 protein: CASSTAGALGANVLTF. As DNA, the CDR3 is TGTGCCAGCAGTACGGCGGGGGCGTTGGGGGCCAACGTCCTGACTTTC.

The chain is built from TRBV18 and TRBJ1-5, with no clear D. The germline V and J ends were trimmed by 3 bases and 3 bases, with 6 bases remaining between them. The CDR3 spans 13 residues. CDR1 and CDR2 from the germline V gene are KGHSH and LQKENI. CDR3 in amino acids: CASSPQLNQPQHF. The CDR3 coding sequence is TGTGCCAGCTCACCCCAACTCAATCAGCCCCAGCATTTT. Full variable domain (outside the CDR3, taken from reference TRBV18 and TRBJ1-5): NAGVMQNPRHLVRRRGQEARLRCSPMKGHSHVYWYRQLPEEGLKFMVYLQKENIIDESGMPKERFSAEFPKEGPSILRIQQVVRGDSAAYFCASSPQLNQPQHFGDGTRLSIL.

The chain links TRBV5-1 to TRBJ1-1, with 7 nucleotides matching TRBD1. J was trimmed by 0 bases and V by 5 bases; bases with no gene match: 4. Germline CDR1 SGHRS, CDR2 YFSETQ. The CDR3 runs 14 residues. The CDR3 loop is CASRAGQLNTEAFF. The CDR3 coding sequence is TGCGCCAGCAGGGCGGGACAGTTGAACACTGAAGCTTTCTTT. Full variable domain (missing parts from reference TRBV5-1 and TRBJ1-1): KAGVTQTPRYLIKTRGQQVTLSCSPISGHRSVSWYQQTPGQGLQFLFEYFSETQRNKGNFPGRFSGRQFSNSRSEMNVSTLELGDSALYLCASRAGQLNTEAFFGQGTRLTVV.

This chain joins TRBV21-1 and TRBJ2-3; whether TRBD2, the table's D call, matches the DNA was not checked. TRBV21-1 is listed as a pseudogene. This CDR3 contains 15 residues. The CDR3 here is CASGTTTGGHNTQYF. CDR3 in DNA: TGTGCCAGCGGTACTACCACGGGGGGGCATAATACGCAGTATTTT.